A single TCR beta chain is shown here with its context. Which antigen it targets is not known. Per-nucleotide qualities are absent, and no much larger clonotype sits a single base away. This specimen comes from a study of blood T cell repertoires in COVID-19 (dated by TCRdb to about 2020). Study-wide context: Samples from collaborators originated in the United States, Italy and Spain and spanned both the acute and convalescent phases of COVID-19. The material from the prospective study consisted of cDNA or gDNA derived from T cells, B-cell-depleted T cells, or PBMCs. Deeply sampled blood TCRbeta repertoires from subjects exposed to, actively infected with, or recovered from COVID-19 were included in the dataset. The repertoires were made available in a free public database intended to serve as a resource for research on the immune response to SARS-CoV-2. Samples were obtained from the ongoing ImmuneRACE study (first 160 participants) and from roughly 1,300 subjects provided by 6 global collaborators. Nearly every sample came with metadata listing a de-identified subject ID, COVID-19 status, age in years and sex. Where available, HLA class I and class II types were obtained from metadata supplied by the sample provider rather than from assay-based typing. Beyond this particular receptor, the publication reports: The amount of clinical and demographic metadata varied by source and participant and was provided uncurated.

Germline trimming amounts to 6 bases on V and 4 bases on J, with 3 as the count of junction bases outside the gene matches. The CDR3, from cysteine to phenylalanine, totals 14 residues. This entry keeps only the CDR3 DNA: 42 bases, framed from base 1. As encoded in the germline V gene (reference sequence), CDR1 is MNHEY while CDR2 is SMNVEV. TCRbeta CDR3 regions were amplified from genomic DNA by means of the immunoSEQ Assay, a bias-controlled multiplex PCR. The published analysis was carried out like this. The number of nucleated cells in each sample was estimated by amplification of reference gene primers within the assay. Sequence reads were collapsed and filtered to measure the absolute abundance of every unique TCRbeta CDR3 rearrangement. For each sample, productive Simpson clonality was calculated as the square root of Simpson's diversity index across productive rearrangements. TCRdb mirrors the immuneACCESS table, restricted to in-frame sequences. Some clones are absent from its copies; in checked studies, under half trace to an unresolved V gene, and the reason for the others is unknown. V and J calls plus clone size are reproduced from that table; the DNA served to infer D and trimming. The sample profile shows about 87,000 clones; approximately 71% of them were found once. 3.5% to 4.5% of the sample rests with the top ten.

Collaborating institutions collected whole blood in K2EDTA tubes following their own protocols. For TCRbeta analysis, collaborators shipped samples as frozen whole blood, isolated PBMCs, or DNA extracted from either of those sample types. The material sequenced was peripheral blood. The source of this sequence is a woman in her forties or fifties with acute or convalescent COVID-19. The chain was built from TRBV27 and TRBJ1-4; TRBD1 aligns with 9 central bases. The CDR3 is CASSRQGGNEKLFF. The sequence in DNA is TGTGCCAGCAGCCGACAGGGGGGTAATGAAAAACTGTTTTTT.